This is a list of T cell receptor beta chains from one sample in a study of blood T cell repertoires in COVID-19. Assay used: immunoSEQ multiplex PCR; TCRdb lists only in-frame clones, some missing. Seen here are about 64,000 clones, 60% to 80% observed once, and the top ten hold over 10%. Sequencing was carried out using peripheral blood. All receptors come from an elderly man with acute or convalescent COVID-19. Each CDR3 is given with its conserved first and last residue. The D gene is left open where the match is weak. Size tells how often a clone was seen (once, few, many) or the class of an expanded clone, and some rows leave it out.

V,J,D,size,CDR3,DNA
TRBV2,TRBJ1-5,.,.,CASSQQVQPQHF,TGTGCCAGCAGTCAACAGGTTCAGCCCCAGCATTTT
TRBV3-1/TRBV3-2,TRBJ2-5,.,.,CASSQYNRDTGQYF,TGTGCCAGCAGCCAATACAACCGGGACACCGGCCAGTACTTC
TRBV11-3,TRBJ2-7,.,.,CASSLSQATYEQYF,TGTGCCAGCAGCTTATCACAGGCTACCTACGAGCAGTACTTC
TRBV13,TRBJ1-2,.,.,CASSLAGLYGYTF,TGTGCCAGCAGCTTAGCAGGGCTCTATGGCTACACCTTC
TRBV18,TRBJ2-1,.,once,CASSPGAAPTLEQFF,TGTGCCAGCTCACCTGGGGCGGCCCCTACATTAGAGCAGTTCTTC
TRBV11-2,TRBJ2-2,TRBD2,.,CASSARLAGVTGELFF,TGTGCCAGCAGCGCGAGACTAGCGGGGGTCACCGGGGAGCTGTTTTTT
TRBV12-3/TRBV12-4,TRBJ2-2,.,.,CASSSTVAGELFF,TGTGCCAGCAGTTCGACAGTTGCCGGGGAGCTGTTTTTT
TRBV29-1,TRBJ2-7,.,.,CSGSKGTYEQYF,TGCAGCGGGTCGAAGGGGACCTACGAGCAGTACTTC
TRBV5-4,TRBJ1-3,TRBD1,few,CASSLGGDSRASGNTIYF,TGTGCCAGCAGCTTGGGGGGGGACAGCCGGGCGTCCGGAAACACCATATATTTT
TRBV4-1,TRBJ1-3,TRBD1,.,CASSFPGTGSSGNTIYF,TGCGCCAGCAGCTTTCCCGGGACAGGCAGCTCTGGAAACACCATATATTTT
TRBV3-1/TRBV3-2,TRBJ1-2,.,.,CASSPSQTANYGYTF,TGTGCCAGCAGCCCGAGTCAGACAGCTAACTATGGCTACACCTTC
TRBV9,TRBJ1-6,.,.,CASSPGGEYNSPLHF,TGTGCCAGCAGCCCGGGGGGGGAGTATAATTCACCCCTCCACTTT
TRBV7-2,TRBJ2-7,TRBD1,.,CASSRRQGGYEQYF,TGTGCCAGCAGCAGGCGACAGGGTGGGTACGAGCAGTACTTC
TRBV5-1,TRBJ1-1,.,.,CASQYGGMNTEAFF,TGCGCCAGCCAGTACGGGGGGATGAACACTGAAGCTTTCTTT
TRBV2,TRBJ2-2,TRBD1,.,CASKDRVHGELFF,TGTGCCAGCAAGGACAGGGTCCACGGGGAGCTGTTTTTT
TRBV10-3,TRBJ1-2,TRBD1,few,CAISDSGTELGYTF,TGTGCCATCAGTGATTCCGGGACAGAGCTTGGCTACACCTTC
TRBV6-1,TRBJ1-4,.,.,CASSDVGAPGEKLFF,TGTGCCAGCAGTGATGTGGGGGCGCCCGGTGAAAAACTGTTTTTT
TRBV2,TRBJ2-7,TRBD2,.,CASRIAGIHEQYF,TGTGCCAGCAGAATAGCGGGAATCCACGAGCAGTACTTC
TRBV5-1,TRBJ1-1,TRBD1,.,CASSSIPGQTMNTEAFF,TGCGCCAGCAGTTCAATTCCGGGACAGACCATGAACACTGAAGCTTTCTTT
TRBV10-3,TRBJ1-1,TRBD1,once,CAISWTGDSGTEAFF,TGTGCCATCAGTTGGACAGGGGATTCGGGCACTGAAGCTTTCTTT
TRBV11-3,TRBJ2-7,.,once,CASAPYEGEQYF,TGTGCCAGCGCTCCGTACGAGGGCGAGCAGTACTTC
TRBV5-1,TRBJ2-6,.,.,CASSTQGAGANVLTF,TGCGCCAGCAGCACGCAGGGTGCTGGGGCCAACGTCCTGACTTTC
TRBV4-2,TRBJ2-7,TRBD2,once,CASSQAPSGGGYEQYF,TGTGCCAGCAGCCAAGCGCCTAGCGGGGGGGGGTACGAGCAGTACTTC
TRBV5-1,TRBJ1-1,.,.,CASSLSRGGGTEAFF,TGCGCCAGCAGCTTGAGCAGGGGAGGGGGCACTGAAGCTTTCTTT
TRBV7-9,TRBJ2-7,.,few,CASSPLRPYEQYF,TGTGCCAGCAGTCCTTTGCGGCCCTACGAGCAGTACTTC
TRBV21-1,TRBJ1-3,.,.,CASIPLGRNTIYF,TGTGCCAGCATCCCCTTGGGGCGAAACACCATATATTTT
TRBV7-9,TRBJ2-7,.,.,CASSLGSTRRGGVVEQYF,TGTGCCAGCAGCTTAGGGTCGACGCGACGAGGAGGGGTTGTCGAGCAGTACTTC
TRBV5-4,TRBJ1-4,TRBD1,.,CASSPNPTGGSEKLFF,TGTGCCAGCAGCCCAAACCCGACAGGGGGGAGTGAAAAACTGTTTTTT
TRBV3-1/TRBV3-2,TRBJ1-6,TRBD1,few,CASSQVMGQYPAHF,TGTGCCAGCAGCCAAGTTATGGGACAGTACCCGGCCCACTTT
TRBV11-3,TRBJ2-7,.,.,CASSLEQGRVYEQYF,TGTGCCAGCAGCTTAGAGCAGGGCCGGGTCTACGAGCAGTACTTC
TRBV3-1/TRBV3-2,TRBJ1-1,.,few,CASSHMPGGYTEAFF,TGTGCCAGCAGCCACATGCCGGGAGGGTACACTGAAGCTTTCTTT
TRBV30,TRBJ2-7,TRBD1,.,CAWSPIGTVSYEQYF,TGTGCCTGGAGTCCTATAGGGACAGTCTCCTACGAGCAGTACTTC
TRBV5-4,TRBJ1-4,TRBD1,once,CASSSGQSNEKLFF,TGTGCCAGCAGCTCGGGACAGTCGAATGAAAAACTGTTTTTT
TRBV4-2,TRBJ2-4,TRBD2,.,CASSHSSGGANIQYF,TGTGCCAGCAGCCACTCTAGCGGGGGAGCAAACATTCAGTACTTC
TRBV5-4,TRBJ2-3,TRBD2,once,CASSDKKAGDTDTQYF,TGTGCCAGCTCGGACAAGAAAGCGGGAGACACAGATACGCAGTATTTT
TRBV5-8,TRBJ1-5,.,.,CASSLDIGFGQPQHF,TGTGCCAGCAGCTTGGACATCGGGTTTGGTCAGCCCCAGCATTTT
TRBV29-1,TRBJ1-2,.,.,CSVDSNRERTSGYTF,TGCAGCGTTGATTCGAACAGGGAGAGGACTAGCGGCTACACCTTC